The rows below give T cell receptor beta chains drawn from one sample of a study of read filtering for tumor transcriptome and immune sequencing. One entry per CDR3 protein results from TCRdb running MiXCR on the reads. The data show fewer than 35,000 distinct CDR3 sequences, around 20% seen once. Sequenced sample: a population of CD138-negative cells sorted from bone marrow. Source of these receptors: a donor older than 35 with multiple myeloma. Each CDR3 is given with its conserved first and last residue. A D gene is named only where the DNA matches it firmly. Clone size is stated in some rows and not others, as once, few, many or a class when expanded.

cdr3_aa cdr3_nt v_call d_call j_call clone_size
CASSDRTRSTDTQYF TGTGCCAGCAGCGATAGGACACGCAGCACAGATACGCAGTATTTT TRBV9 NA TRBJ2-3 many
CASRGGRAQETQYF TGTGCCAGCAGGGGCGGACGGGCCCAAGAGACCCAGTACTTC TRBV6-5 NA TRBJ2-5 NA
CASSFARQGLSGAEAFF TGTGCCAGCAGTTTCGCGAGACAGGGATTGTCTGGGGCTGAAGCTTTCTTT TRBV2 TRBD1 TRBJ1-1 many
CASKFSGSGDTQYF TGTGCCAGCAAATTTTCTGGGAGCGGGGATACGCAGTATTTT TRBV2 NA TRBJ2-3 many
CAISVGTENIQYF TGTGCCATCAGTGTAGGGACCGAAAACATTCAGTACTTC TRBV10-3 NA TRBJ2-4 few
CASSLAQGLGQPQHF TGTGCCAGCAGTTTAGCGCAGGGTTTGGGGCAGCCCCAGCATTTT TRBV12-3/TRBV12-4 NA TRBJ1-5 many
CASSNNRGGYNEQFF TGTGCCAGCAGTAATAACAGGGGAGGTTACAATGAGCAGTTCTTC TRBV6-6 NA TRBJ2-1 many
CASSLNRGGSMAGSPLHF TGCGCCAGCAGCTTGAATAGGGGCGGATCGATGGCAGGTTCACCCCTCCACTTT TRBV5-1 NA TRBJ1-6 many
CASAGSGAFTDTQYF TGTGCCAGTGCCGGAAGCGGGGCCTTCACAGATACGCAGTATTTT TRBV19 TRBD2 TRBJ2-3 many
CSARDRLVSALKEYF TGCAGTGCTAGAGATCGACTAGTTAGCGCCCTCAAGGAGTACTTC TRBV20-1 NA TRBJ2-7 many
CSSQVYNEQFF TGCAGTTCACAAGTTTACAATGAGCAGTTCTTC TRBV29-1 NA TRBJ2-1 medium-sized
CASSRPRGTEAFF TGTGCCAGCAGCAGGCCGCGCGGCACTGAAGCTTTCTTT TRBV7-9 NA TRBJ1-1 NA
CASSLRGYEQYF TGTGCCAGCAGCTTAAGGGGGTACGAGCAGTACTTC TRBV7-8 NA TRBJ2-7 medium-sized
CSARDLAGVQDTQYF TGCAGTGCTAGAGATCTAGCGGGGGTTCAAGATACGCAGTATTTT TRBV20-1 TRBD2 TRBJ2-3 many
CASTRRTVGETQYF TGTGCCAGCACCAGACGGACTGTGGGAGAGACCCAGTACTTC TRBV7-2 NA TRBJ2-5 many
CASSLRDRGRIDLWGQFF TGTGCCAGCAGCCTCCGGGACAGGGGCCGTATAGATTTATGGGGGCAGTTCTTC TRBV7-9 TRBD1 TRBJ2-1 few
CSARGLGLAGAKSSYNEQFF TGCAGTGCTAGGGGGTTGGGGCTAGCGGGAGCTAAAAGCTCCTACAATGAGCAGTTCTTC TRBV20-1 TRBD2 TRBJ2-1 many
CAWSVQSGLMGEQFF TGTGCCTGGAGTGTCCAGTCCGGGTTGATGGGTGAGCAGTTCTTC TRBV30 NA TRBJ2-1 many
CAISLQKNIQYF TGTGCCATCAGCCTACAGAAAAACATTCAGTACTTC TRBV10-3 NA TRBJ2-4 many
CSARVSGGETQYF TGCAGTGCTAGAGTATCGGGGGGAGAGACCCAGTACTTC TRBV20-1 TRBD2 TRBJ2-5 NA
CASGLAAIGETQYF TGTGCCAGCGGCTTAGCGGCGATTGGGGAGACCCAGTACTTC TRBV11-2 NA TRBJ2-5 NA
CAISEDQETQYF TGTGCCATCAGTGAAGACCAAGAGACCCAGTACTTC TRBV10-3 NA TRBJ2-5 few
CASSLEAAVETQYF TGTGCCAGCAGCTTAGAGGCAGCCGTCGAGACCCAGTACTTC TRBV7-8 NA TRBJ2-5 many
CATSRDLILGQETQYF TGTGCCACCAGCAGAGATCTCATATTAGGCCAAGAGACCCAGTACTTC TRBV15 NA TRBJ2-5 many